This TCR beta chain is from a study of sequential checkpoint blockade in melanoma. Study-level background: DNA from around 90 pretreatment tumor samples underwent TCRβ immunosequencing. Under 25 patients had matched tumor biopsies before treatment and at week 13 after nivolumab or ipilimumab alone.

Regarding this clone: No antigen is known for it.

The treatment: randomized to nivolumab then ipilimumab (arm A) or the reverse (arm B). The CDR3 extends over 15 amino acids. V was pared by 7 bases and J by 4 bases, with 9 bases of the junction left unmatched. Germline V gene lookup returns CDR1 SGHRS and CDR2 YFSETQ. Only in-frame clones appear in the TCRdb table, and some are missing; sequencing was by immunoSEQ multiplex PCR. The table shows 4,200 or so clones, with less than 30% occurring only once. Study results and limitations: Rising tumor T-cell fraction and clonality meant about 30 times likelier benefit.

The chain uses TRBV5-1 and TRBJ2-2, with 8 bases identical to TRBD2. The sequenced sample was tumor tissue (inferred from file names), obtained from a patient given nivolumab and ipilimumab in sequence. The origin of this receptor is a human donor with melanoma. This chain's CDR3 is CASSFTGGATGELFF. CDR3 DNA: TGCGCCAGCTCCTTCACGGGGGGGGCCACCGGGGAGCTGTTTTTT.